A single sample is the source of the 20 T cell receptor beta chains below, sequenced in a study of response to subunit inactivated influenza vaccine. In TCRdb, the RT-PCR reads were re-called with MiXCR into one record per CDR3 protein. The sample carries around 710,000 distinct CDR3 sequences, 11% to 15% recorded once. The source was PBMCs from blood, collected less than 15 days before vaccination. Receptor source: a middle-aged man who received an inactivated influenza vaccine.

This clonotype showed up many times. The chain is built from TRBV20-1 and TRBJ2-1, with 9 bases lining up with TRBD2. Per germline, CDR1 DFQATT and CDR2 SNEGSKA (reference sequence). CDR3 size: 14 residues. V was clipped by 3 bases and J by 7 bases; unmatched bases: 7. The CDR3 region is CSASDASGANEQFF. The CDR3 coding sequence is TGCAGTGCTAGTGACGCTAGCGGGGCTAATGAGCAGTTCTTC.

J is TRBJ2-7 and V is TRBV18, with D unresolved. From germline, CDR1 is KGHSH and CDR2 LQKENI. The CDR3 is made up of 13 amino acids. V lost 2 bases and J lost 3, with 8 bases in between. The CDR3 nucleotides are TGTGCCAGCTCACCAGGGGTTAACTACGAGCAGTACTTC. Translation gives CASSPGVNYEQYF.

On this clonotype: This may stem from a read error, because a much larger clone lies one nucleotide away. The CDR3 carries no conserved terminal phenylalanine or tryptophan, so it likely arises from a read error. Here the CDR3 reads CSTLAGGGNEQFY. CDR3 bases: TGCAGTACGCTAGCGGGAGGAGGGAATGAGCAGTTCTAC. The V and J genes are TRBV20-1 and TRBJ2-1; 11 bases align to TRBD2. The germline V gene has CDR1 DFQATT and CDR2 SNEGSKA (reference sequence). V trimming: 8 bases; J trimming: 7 bases; junction bases outside the gene matches: 7. The CDR3 is made up of 13 amino acids.

In this sample, this clonotype turned up a few times. The rearrangement links TRBV29-1 to TRBJ2-3, with 8 bases aligning to TRBD2. Germline V CDR1 and CDR2: SQVTM, ANQGSEA. The CDR3 runs to 14 residues. V shed 6 bases, J shed 0 bases, and the junction held 5 bases outside the gene matches. The CDR3 spells CSVLTSGSTDTQYF. Written as DNA, the CDR3 is TGCAGCGTCTTAACTAGCGGCAGCACAGATACGCAGTATTTT.

The table lists this clonotype with many counts. The rearrangement uses TRBV5-1 and TRBJ2-1, with D tentatively TRBD1 (5 bases). Germline V gene data show CDR1 as SGHRS and CDR2 as YFSETQ. CDR3 length: 15 residues. Trimming stripped 2 bases from V and 0 bases from J, with 9 bases between. CDR3 coding DNA: TGCGCCAGCAGCTTAGGACATTACTCCTACAATGAGCAGTTCTTC. Translation gives CASSLGHYSYNEQFF.

This clonotype was counted between two and nine times. This sequence joins TRBV20-1 and TRBJ2-5; 8 nucleotides align to TRBD1. With 2 bases clipped from V and 2 bases from J, the junction kept 10 bases outside the gene matches. Germline lookup yields CDR1 DFQATT and CDR2 SNEGSKA (reference sequence). The CDR3 contains 16 residues. Here the CDR3 reads CSARPQQGAVQETQYF. CDR3 in DNA: TGCAGTGCTAGACCTCAGCAGGGGGCGGTACAAGAGACCCAGTACTTC.

The rearrangement links TRBV11-1 to TRBJ2-1, with D perhaps TRBD1 or TRBD2 (5 bases each). Trimming left V 2 bases short and J 0 bases short, with 20 bases between. The CDR3 runs to 19 residues. Germline-derived CDR1 and CDR2 are SGHAT and FQDESV (reference sequence). The chain's CDR3 is CASSLTSFGDPGSYNEQFF. CDR3 in DNA: TGTGCCAGCAGCTTAACGTCTTTTGGGGACCCCGGCTCCTACAATGAGCAGTTCTTC.

The V gene is TRBV7-2, the J gene TRBJ2-7; TRBD2 agrees at 14 bases. The germline gives CDR1 SGHTA, CDR2 FQGNSA. The trim removed 1 base at V and 2 bases at J, leaving 4 bases unmatched. This CDR3 has 17 amino acids. In nucleotides, the CDR3 is TGTGCCAGCAGCTTAGTTCCGGGACTAGCGGGAGCCTACGAGCAGTACTTC. Its translation: CASSLVPGLAGAYEQYF.

This clonotype was observed a few times. An end of the junction differs from the germline gene, which may be a read error. V is TRBV7-7 and J is TRBJ2-1, with D perhaps TRBD1 (5 bases). Germline CDR1 reads SSHAT; CDR2 reads FNYEAQ (reference sequence). The CDR3 sequence is 14 residues long. CDR3 sequence: CASSLGPGLNEQFF. In nucleotides, the CDR3 is TGTGCTAGCAGCTTGGGGCCCGGGCTCAATGAGCAGTTCTTC.

In this sample, this clonotype turned up a few times. The gene calls are TRBV4-2 and TRBJ2-6; 7 bases agree with TRBD1. Germline V CDR1 and CDR2: LGHNA, YNFKEQ. V was clipped by 0 bases and J by 3 bases; unmatched bases: 8. The CDR3 is 18 amino acids. The DNA of the CDR3 is TGTGCCAGCAGCCAAGAGAGAGGGGGCCGGAGTGGGGCCAACGTCCTGACTTTC. Protein: CASSQERGGRSGANVLTF.

This clonotype has a handful of counts. The J gene is TRBJ2-1, the V gene TRBV20-1, with 8 positions matching TRBD1. Germline CDR1 and CDR2: DFQATT and SNEGSKA (reference sequence). This CDR3 is 15 amino acids long. J lost 2 bases, V lost 1 base, and 4 bases had no gene match. CDR3 sequence: CSARGRGLTYNEQFF. Here the CDR3 DNA reads TGCAGTGCTAGAGGCAGGGGGCTTACCTACAATGAGCAGTTCTTC.

The chain is built from TRBV4-3 and TRBJ1-1; TRBD1 aligns across 8 bases. Germline trimming cut 0 bases from V and 5 bases from J; bases unmatched to any gene: 2. The germline V gene encodes CDR1 LGHNA and CDR2 YSLEER. The CDR3 length is 14 residues. CDR3 DNA: TGCGCCAGCAGCCAAGACAGGGGGCCAACTGAAGCTTTCTTT. It translates to CASSQDRGPTEAFF.

The chain couples TRBV7-6 to TRBJ2-7; TRBD1 agrees at 10 bases. The germline V gene encodes CDR1 SGHVS and CDR2 FNYEAQ. The CDR3 sequence is 15 residues long. Trimming removed 4 bases from V and 7 bases from J; junction bases left unmatched: 10. The CDR3 bases are TGTGCCAGCAGCTACCCCGGGACAGGGGTGGGTGAGCAGTACTTC. Its translation is CASSYPGTGVGEQYF.

The J gene is TRBJ1-1, the V gene TRBV19; 7 bases map to TRBD1. CDR1 LNHDA and CDR2 SQIVND come from the germline V gene (reference sequence). V was clipped by 3 bases and J by 5 bases; unmatched bases: 12. This CDR3 is built from 16 residues. The CDR3 protein is CASSIGVTGRKTEAFF. DNA of the CDR3: TGTGCCAGTAGTATTGGGGTGACAGGGCGCAAGACTGAAGCTTTCTTT. Full variable domain (rest looked up from reference TRBV19 and TRBJ1-1): DGGITQSPKYLFRKEGQNVTLSCEQNLNHDAMYWYRQDPGQGLRLIYYSQIVNDFQKGDIAEGYSVSREKKESFPLTVTSAQKNPTAFYLCASSIGVTGRKTEAFFGQGTRLTVV.

This clonotype was detected only a few times. The V gene is TRBV7-8, the J gene TRBJ2-7; D possibly matches TRBD1 or TRBD2 (5 bases each). V was shortened by 6 bases and J by 0 bases, with 12 bases between the two germline ends. The germline V gene encodes CDR1 SGHVS and CDR2 FQNEAQ. There are 14 residues in the CDR3. The CDR3 region has the DNA TGTGCCAGCAGGGCCCCTGGGGGCTCCTACGAGCAGTACTTC. It yields the protein CASRAPGGSYEQYF.

This clonotype was counted only a few times. The V and J genes are TRBV2 and TRBJ2-4, with a tentative D call TRBD1 (6 bases). CDR1 is SNHLY and CDR2 is FYNNEI in the germline V gene. V was clipped by 0 bases and J by 1 base, with 19 bases between them. CDR3 length equals 19 residues. This chain's CDR3 is CASSEAPRQDWGAKNIQYF. CDR3 nucleotide sequence: TGTGCCAGCAGTGAAGCGCCACGACAGGATTGGGGGGCCAAAAACATTCAGTACTTC.

This clonotype was seen a handful of times. This rearrangement joins TRBV5-1 to TRBJ1-6; tentatively, D is TRBD1 (5 bases). Germline V gene sequence: CDR1 SGHRS, CDR2 YFSETQ. CDR3 length equals 17 residues. V was pared by 4 bases and J by 0 bases, with 14 bases between. Here the CDR3 DNA reads TGCGCCAGCAGCAGGTCAGGGATAAGCTCCTATAATTCACCCCTCCACTTT. Its protein is CASSRSGISSYNSPLHF.

In this sample, this clonotype turned up many times. This chain uses TRBV5-1 with TRBJ1-1; 9 bases fit TRBD1. After removal of 4 bases from V and 3 bases from J, the junction contained 7 bases not matched to a gene. Germline CDR1 is SGHRS and CDR2 is YFSETQ. This CDR3 has 15 residues. CDR3 protein: CASSTVRDRDTEAFF. The CDR3 bases are TGCGCCAGCAGCACCGTCCGGGACAGGGACACTGAAGCTTTCTTT.

The chain has TRBV11-2 and TRBJ2-3; 7 bases are shared with TRBD2. The CDR3 is 14 residues long. Germline assignment: CDR1 SGHAT and CDR2 FQNNGV. V shed 7 bases and J 0 bases; nucleotides not matched to a gene: 4. Written as DNA, the CDR3 is TGTGCCAGCACCGCGGGACTAAGCACAGATACGCAGTATTTT. This encodes CASTAGLSTDTQYF.

The chain couples TRBV7-9 to TRBJ1-3; D remains ambiguous. Trimming removed 3 bases from V and 0 bases from J, with 9 bases in between. The CDR3 consists of 15 residues. CDR1 is SEHNR and CDR2 is FQNEAQ in the germline V gene (reference sequence). The CDR3 sequence: CASSFGRASGNTIYF. The CDR3 DNA follows: TGTGCCAGCAGCTTTGGACGGGCCTCTGGAAACACCATATATTTT.